The present entry profiles one T cell receptor beta chain with its context. There is no known antigen for this receptor. The input lacks base qualities; no much larger clone sits a single base away. Thawed unstimulated PBMCs were stained for CD3, CD4 and CD8 and FACS-sorted into CD3+CD4+ and CD3+CD8+ populations. All 8 studied subjects were randomized to withdrawal of immunosuppression. The Qiagen DNeasy Blood and Tissue Kit was used to isolate genomic DNA. The data are from a study of T cell clones after liver transplantation (dated by TCRdb to the late 2010s). The study in broad terms: The samples were obtained from ITN030ST, a randomized trial that attempted immunosuppression withdrawal within 2 years after liver transplantation. Donor-reactive T cell clones were identified by TCRbeta sequencing after a pre-transplant mixed lymphocyte reaction and then tracked in post-transplant blood. As an antigen-independent comparator for donor-reactive sequences, third party-reactive TCRbeta sequences were also identified from pre-transplant MLRs. Three of the eight recipients were HCV-positive; the others were transplanted for non-autoimmune, non-viral indications. No induction therapy was given to the subjects, and standard immunosuppression was administered until randomization at 12-24 months post-transplant. Tolerance was defined as complete withdrawal of immunosuppression for at least one year without a rise in liver enzymes beyond twice the upper limit of normal. Blood samples were collected pre-transplant, pre-randomization before withdrawal, and post-randomization after either complete withdrawal or failed withdrawal. A cohort of 8 liver transplant recipients was studied, of whom 3 were classified as tolerant and 5 as non-tolerant. Study-wide findings and limitations: In a couple of subjects, low numbers of available donor cells limited the measurable donor-reactive repertoire. When repertoire turnover was taken into account, detection of donor-reactive sequences was significantly reduced in 7 of 8 subjects for CD4 and in 8 of 8 subjects for CD8. In most of the 8 subjects, regardless of tolerance or HCV status, circulating donor-reactive CD4 TCRbeta sequences dropped significantly post-transplant. The conclusions were preliminary, being limited by small, heterogeneous patient numbers and by non-standardized post-transplant time points. Because no allograft tissue specimens were available, donor-reactive T cells may have migrated into the graft instead of being deleted. The decline in donor-reactive sequences exceeded the decline in third party-reactive sequences, suggesting partial antigen-specific deletion that was unrelated to withdrawal success.

Using immunoSEQ, frozen genomic DNA was subjected to high-throughput TCRbeta CDR3 sequencing, a process that included PCR amplification, mapping, bias correction and internal controls. In the source study's methods: Productive rearrangements were retained, and unique TCRbeta sequences were defined by the CDR3 nucleotide sequence together with the V and J gene. For classification of a sequence as donor-reactive, at least 5-fold expansion in CFSE-low cells relative to unstimulated pre-transplant cells and a frequency of at least 0.01% were required. To ensure at least 90% detection power, minimum frequency thresholds were set for each subject based on that subject's lowest-template unstimulated sample. Jensen-Shannon divergence between the top 1000 TCRbeta sequences after and before transplant was used to measure repertoire turnover. Changes in detection of donor-reactive sequences were tested with two-sided Fisher's exact tests. In its TCRdb copy, this immuneACCESS table keeps in-frame sequences only and misses some clones. Where compared with another copy, unresolved V genes explain less than half of these, and the others have no known cause. That table gives V, J and clone size, and the DNA gave D and trimming. For this sample there are around 100,000 clones; roughly 80% appear just once. The ten largest clones take up approximately 3% of the sample.

The TCR originated in a human patient who received a liver transplant. After a transplant, some T cells may be of graft donor origin. Sequences were derived from CD4+ T cells from blood, sampled around 44 months after liver transplant.

CDR3 region: CASSLTGQGHQHF. The DNA sequence is TGTGCCAGTAGCCTCACAGGCCAGGGGCATCAGCATTTT. The chain is made from TRBV19 and TRBJ1-5, and possibly TRBD1, on 6 matching bases. CDR1 and CDR2 (LNHDA, SQIVND) derive from the germline V gene (reference sequence). The CDR3 has 13 amino acids, counting the end cysteine and phenylalanine. Only the CDR3 DNA is retained, 39 bases long and in frame from the first base. Trimming costs V 6 bases and J 13 bases, and their ends lie 19 bases apart.